The present TCR beta chain was sequenced within a study of cytomegalovirus exposure and HLA in healthy donors. Findings of the study overall: Earlier results showed most TCR beta V segments being productive about 90% or about 30% of the time. As was reported, the HLA-A and HLA-B alleles of most subjects were accurately predicted from TCR beta sequences. The study put 150 to 200 TCR beta chains on its list as cytomegalovirus-associated.

V trimming: 5 bases; J trimming: 4 bases; junction bases outside the gene matches: 10. This CDR3 is built from 17 residues. Germline lookup yields CDR1 SGHNT and CDR2 YENEEA. With respect to this clone: Its antigen is still unknown.

The primer mix had 60 Vbeta and 13 Jbeta primers. Generated by immunoSEQ multiplex PCR, the TCRdb table keeps only in-frame clones and is missing some. The repertoire includes 150,000 to 200,000 clones, 84% of them detected once, and around 6% sits in the top ten. The TCR was taken from a man aged 50-59 years in good health and CMV-seropositive. The sequenced material came from PBMCs. The chain recombines TRBV11-3 with TRBJ2-6; TRBD2 agrees at 8 bases. Written as DNA, the CDR3 is TGTGCCAGCAGCCGCCGAACCGGGGGGGGAGGGGCCAACGTCCTGACTTTC. The encoded protein is CASSRRTGGGGANVLTF.